This TCR beta chain was documented in a study of post-analysis software for immune sequencing data. The study's findings and limits: Controls had lower frequencies than patients of four or five TRBV segments, which included TRBV5-6, TRBV5-1 and TRBV20-1.

Incorporated into the TCR beta cDNA libraries were unique molecular identifiers, which served to reduce PCR and sequencing biases. TCRdb fed the PCR reads into MiXCR, producing one record per CDR3 protein. The table includes hundreds of thousands of distinct CDR3 sequences, 55% to 70% detected once. V was cut by 5 bases and J by 15 bases, with 26 bases left in between. The CDR3 is made up of 15 amino acids. Germline assignment: CDR1 SGHVS and CDR2 FNYEAQ. Points on this clonotype: The antigen is undetermined.

The origin of this receptor is a girl aged 2 to 10 with multiple sclerosis. The sequenced material came from blood. This rearrangement joins TRBV7-6 to TRBJ2-1; TRBD2 is a possible D gene (7 bases). DNA for the CDR3: TGTGCCAGCAGCCCATCGGGGGGCAGCTCAGGGTTTTCGTTCTTC. Its translation: CASSPSGGSSGFSFF.